This T cell receptor beta chain was found in a study of long-term antiretroviral therapy in people with HIV. Findings of the study overall: Dominating the repertoire at all time points were the clones that expanded before ART. Information pertaining to ART adherence, viral resistance or therapeutic modifications was not obtained. Patients on ART gained diversity, which nonetheless stayed below transplant donor controls.

Researchers ran immunoSEQ v3.0 at survey level. Generated by immunoSEQ multiplex PCR, the TCRdb table keeps only in-frame clones and is missing some. The sample holds tens of thousands of clones; 95% to 96% are singletons and the top ten take under 2.5%. About this clone: The antigen remains undetermined.

Every specimen held between roughly 0.85-10 million cryopreserved PBMC. These were thawed and washed before DNA extraction. The CDR3 extends over 15 amino acids. Trimming pared 0 bases from V and 3 bases from J, leaving 9 bases between. Per germline, CDR1 KGHSH and CDR2 LQKENI. Here the sequenced sample was unsorted PBMCs, taken 6.6 years after starting antiretroviral therapy. The V call is TRBV18, the J call TRBJ1-5; tentatively, D is TRBD1 (5 bases). This receptor was obtained from a man aged 25 to 40 with HIV. The CDR3 coding sequence is TGTGCCAGCTCACCACCCGACAGTTTCAATCAGCCCCAGCATTTT. Translation gives CASSPPDSFNQPQHF.